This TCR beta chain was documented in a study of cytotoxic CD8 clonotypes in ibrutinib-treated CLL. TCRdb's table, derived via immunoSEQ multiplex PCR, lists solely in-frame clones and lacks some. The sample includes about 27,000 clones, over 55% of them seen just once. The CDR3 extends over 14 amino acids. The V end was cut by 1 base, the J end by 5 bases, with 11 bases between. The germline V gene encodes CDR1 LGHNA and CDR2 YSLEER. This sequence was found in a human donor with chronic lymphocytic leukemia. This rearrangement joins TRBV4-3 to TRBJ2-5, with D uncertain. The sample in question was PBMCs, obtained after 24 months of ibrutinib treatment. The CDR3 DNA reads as TGCGCCAGCAGCCAAGTTTCAGCTTCCGAGACCCAGTACTTC. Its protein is CASSQVSASETQYF.